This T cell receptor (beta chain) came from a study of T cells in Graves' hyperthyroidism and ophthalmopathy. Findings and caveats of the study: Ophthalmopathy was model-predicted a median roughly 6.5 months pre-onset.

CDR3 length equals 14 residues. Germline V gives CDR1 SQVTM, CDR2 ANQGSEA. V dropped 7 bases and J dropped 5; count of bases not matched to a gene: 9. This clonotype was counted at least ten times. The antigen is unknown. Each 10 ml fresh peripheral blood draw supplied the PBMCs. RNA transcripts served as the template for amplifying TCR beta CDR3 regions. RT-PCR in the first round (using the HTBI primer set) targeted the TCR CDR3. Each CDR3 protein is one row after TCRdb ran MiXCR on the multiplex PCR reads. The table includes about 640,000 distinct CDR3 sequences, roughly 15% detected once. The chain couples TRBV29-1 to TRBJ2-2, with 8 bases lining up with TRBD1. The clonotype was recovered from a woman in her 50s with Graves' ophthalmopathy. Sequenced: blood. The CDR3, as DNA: TGCAGCGCCGGACAGGGTCTGTCTACCGGGGAGCTGTTTTTT. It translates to CSAGQGLSTGELFF.